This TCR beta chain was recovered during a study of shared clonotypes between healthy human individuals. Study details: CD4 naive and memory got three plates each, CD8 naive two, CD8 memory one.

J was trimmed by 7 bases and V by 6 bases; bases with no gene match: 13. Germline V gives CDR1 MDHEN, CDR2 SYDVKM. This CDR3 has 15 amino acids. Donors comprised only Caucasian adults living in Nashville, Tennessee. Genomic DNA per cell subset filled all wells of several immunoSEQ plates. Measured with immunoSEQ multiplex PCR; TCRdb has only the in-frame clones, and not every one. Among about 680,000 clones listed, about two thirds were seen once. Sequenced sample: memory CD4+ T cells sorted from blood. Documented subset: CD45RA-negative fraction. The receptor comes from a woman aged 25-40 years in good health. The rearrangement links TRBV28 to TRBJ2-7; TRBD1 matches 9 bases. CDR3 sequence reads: CASRQGDRVFGEQYF. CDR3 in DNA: TGTGCCAGCAGACAAGGGGACAGGGTATTTGGGGAGCAGTACTTC. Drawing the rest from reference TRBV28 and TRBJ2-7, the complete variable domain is DVKVTQSSRYLVKRTGEKVFLECVQDMDHENMFWYRQDPGLGLRLIYFSYDVKMKEKGDIPEGYSVSREKKERFSLILESASTNQTSMYLCASRQGDRVFGEQYFGPGTRLTVT.